Shown below are 10 T cell receptor beta chains from a single sample sequenced in a study of blood T cell repertoires in COVID-19. TCRdb's table, derived via immunoSEQ multiplex PCR, lists solely in-frame clones and lacks some. The repertoire holds hundreds of thousands of clones, with roughly 87% as singletons. Sample: PBMCs or T cells enriched from blood (not recorded which). The receptor source for this set is a woman aged 18-29 years with acute COVID-19.

This chain links TRBV27 with TRBJ1-2; a weak D match, TRBD1 (6 bases). Germline CDR1 reads MNHEY; CDR2 reads SMNVEV (reference sequence). The CDR3 contains 15 residues. V lost 5 bases and J 3 bases, leaving 16 bases between the germline ends. The CDR3 region is CASSLQPGQYYGYTF. The CDR3 region has the DNA TGTGCCAGCAGTCTCCAACCCGGACAGTACTATGGCTACACCTTC.

The J gene is TRBJ2-7, the V gene TRBV6-5, with D possibly TRBD2 on 6 matching bases. This CDR3 is built from 15 residues. With 11 bases removed from V and 3 bases from J, the gap between germline ends came to 23 bases. Per the germline V gene, CDR1 is MNHEY and CDR2 is SVGAGI. DNA for the CDR3: TGTGCCCTATCAGGCGCAGCCGGGGGAAACTACGAGCAGTACTTC. Translated, it gives CALSGAAGGNYEQYF.

This rearrangement joins TRBV29-1 to TRBJ2-2, with D possibly TRBD2 on 5 matching bases. Germline-derived CDR1 and CDR2 are SQVTM and ANQGSEA. The length of the CDR3 is 14 residues. V lost 3 bases, J lost 2 bases, and 10 bases lay in between. For the CDR3, the DNA is TGCAGCGTTGAGGCTAGGACTAACACCGGGGAGCTGTTTTTT. Amino acids: CSVEARTNTGELFF.

The V gene is TRBV27, the J gene TRBJ1-2; TRBD1 might be the D (6 bases). The length of the CDR3 is 13 residues. The V and J ends lost 10 bases and 8 bases respectively, with 20 bases between them. Per the germline V gene, CDR1 is MNHEY and CDR2 is SMNVEV (reference sequence). The CDR3 is CATGQQVEKGYTF. The CDR3 nucleotides are TGTGCCACCGGACAGCAGGTCGAAAAAGGCTACACCTTC.

V and J are TRBV10-3 and TRBJ2-3, with 7 bases matching TRBD2. Per the germline V gene, CDR1 is ENHRY and CDR2 is SYGVKD. This CDR3 is built from 16 residues. Trimming cost V 2 bases and J 1 base; bases outside gene matches: 6. CDR3 bases: TGTGCCATCAGTGAGCCCGCGGGGGAACGCACAGATACGCAGTATTTT. Translated, it gives CAISEPAGERTDTQYF.

The V call is TRBV30, the J call TRBJ1-2, with D maybe TRBD1 (5 bases). The CDR3 sequence is 14 residues long. The V and J ends lost 0 bases and 4 bases respectively, with 12 bases between them. Germline values: CDR1 GTSNPN, CDR2 SVGIG (reference sequence). The CDR3 DNA reads as TGTGCCTGGAGTGTATTAAGGGGTGGCTATGGCTACACCTTC. Translating it yields CAWSVLRGGYGYTF. The whole variable domain, filled in from reference TRBV30 and TRBJ1-2, reads SQTIHQWPATLVQPVGSPLSLECTVEGTSNPNLYWYRQAAGRGLQLLFYSVGIGQISSEVPQNLSASRPQDRQFILSSKKLLLSDSGFYLCAWSVLRGGYGYTFGSGTRLTVV.

The rearrangement links TRBV7-2 to TRBJ1-4; D ambiguous. V lost 2 bases and J lost 0, with 4 bases in between. The CDR3 extends over 14 amino acids. Looked up from germline, CDR1 is SGHTA and CDR2 is FQGNSA. The CDR3: CASSLRPTNEKLFF. CDR3 bases: TGTGCCAGCAGCTTACGTCCAACTAATGAAAAACTGTTTTTT.

The CDR3 region is CASSQGGAKGYTF. The CDR3 DNA follows: TGTGCCAGCAGCCAAGGGGGCGCAAAGGGCTACACCTTC. The chain employs TRBV3-1 (or the pseudogene TRBV3-2) and TRBJ1-2; possibly TRBD1 for D (5 bases). Trimming took 1 base from V and 8 from J, leaving 11 bases between them. There are 13 residues in the CDR3. Germline-derived CDR1 and CDR2 are LGHDT and YNNKEL (reference sequence).

The rearrangement uses TRBV7-9 and TRBJ1-4; TRBD1 agrees at 8 bases. Germline V lookup: CDR1 SEHNR, CDR2 FQNEAQ (reference sequence). The V gene end was trimmed by 8 bases and the J gene end by 1 base; junction bases not matched to a gene: 3. The CDR3 spans 14 residues. The CDR3 region has the DNA TGTGCCAGCGGGGGGACAGGAACTAATGAAAAACTGTTTTTT. It specifies CASGGTGTNEKLFF. The full variable domain, with the rest looked up from reference TRBV7-9 and TRBJ1-4, is DTGVSQNPRHKITKRGQNVTFRCDPISEHNRLYWYRQTLGQGPEFLTYFQNEAQLEKSRLLSDRFSAERPKGSFSTLEIQRTEQGDSAMYLCASGGTGTNEKLFFGSGTQLSVL.

This clone was seen once. The rearrangement joins TRBV10-3 to TRBJ1-1; tentative D call: TRBD1 (5 bases). Germline V lookup: CDR1 ENHRY, CDR2 SYGVKD. The CDR3 runs 18 residues. V lost 8 bases and J lost 0, with 25 bases in between. The CDR3 DNA sequence: TGTGCCATCGGTAAATTTACTGGGACTGCTGCCATGAACACTGAAGCTTTCTTT. Translating it yields CAIGKFTGTAAMNTEAFF.